The clone carrying this T cell receptor beta chain was counted many times. Its target is unknown. The data were taken from a study of T cells after yellow fever vaccination. TCRdb reprocessed the 5' RACE reads via MiXCR and lists one record per CDR3 protein. The sample records some 240,000 distinct CDR3 sequences, over 3% being singletons. This CDR3 has 13 amino acids. Germline V lookup: CDR1 MNHEY, CDR2 SVGEGT. Between the trimmed V and J ends, which lost 4 bases and 4 bases, there was a span of 11 bases. Study-wide results and caveats: Clonotypes appearing in both CD4 and CD8 compartments existed, and their share was small.

This specimen consisted of PBMCs, obtained 15 days after the yellow fever booster vaccination. The genes are TRBV6-2 or TRBV6-3 and TRBJ2-7, with D unclear. The sequence was obtained from a man between 18 and 29 years old who received the YFV17D yellow fever vaccine. CDR3 DNA sequence: TGTGCCAGCAGTTTCCCCCGTGTGTACGAGCAGTACTTC. Translating it yields CASSFPRVYEQYF.